This T cell receptor (beta chain) derives from a study of T cell repertoires in cytomegalovirus infection. Study-level background: It can be stated that public TCR beta signatures indicated CMV infection as well as a matching HLA type.

The CDR3 runs 16 residues. V was cut by 0 bases and J by 6 bases, with 16 bases left in between. The germline CDR1 and CDR2 sequences are SGHVT and SQSDAQ. In regard to this clonotype: What it binds is not known.

From the reads, TCRdb called clonotypes with MiXCR, one entry per CDR3 protein. The table lists some 300,000 distinct CDR3 sequences, about a sixth of them singletons. Overall study findings and caveats: Clonotypes of TCR beta that were HLA-C-restricted and CMV-specific dominated the ex vivo response. Frequencies of public TCR beta families were cumulated, and this identified carriers of CMV plus the relevant HLA.

The sequenced material came from PBMCs. The source of this sequence is a human donor in good health (CMV status not recorded). Some clones in this sample may be carry-over from other donors' samples. The chain carries TRBV7-4 and TRBJ2-3, with D perhaps TRBD1 or TRBD2 (5 bases each). CDR3 protein: CASSLASGSSTDTQYF. The CDR3, as DNA: TGTGCCAGCAGCTTAGCCTCAGGGAGTTCGACGGATACGCAGTATTTT.